These 14 T cell receptor beta chains were sequenced from one sample in a study of T cell changes during pregnancy in multiple sclerosis. Method: immunoSEQ multiplex PCR; TCRdb's copy keeps in-frame clones and lacks some. The data hold about 48,000 clones, with 88% observed a single time. This material consisted of CD4+ T cells from peripheral blood mononuclear cells, taken in the second trimester of pregnancy. Receptor source: a female donor with multiple sclerosis, enrolled in a pregnancy study.

The V gene is TRBV5-1, the J gene TRBJ1-1, with D perhaps TRBD1 (6 bases). The CDR3 spans 14 residues. Trimming stripped 0 bases from V and 1 base from J, with 7 bases between. Germline V gives CDR1 SGHRS, CDR2 YFSETQ. The CDR3 DNA reads as TGCGCCAGCAGCTTGGAGACAGGGAACACTGAAGCTTTCTTT. Encoded protein: CASSLETGNTEAFF.

This chain connects TRBV7-2 to TRBJ1-2, with 9 bases identical to TRBD1. This CDR3 has 15 amino acids. After removal of 2 bases from V and 3 bases from J, the junction contained 4 bases not matched to a gene. Germline V gene sequence: CDR1 SGHTA, CDR2 FQGNSA. DNA for the CDR3: TGTGCCAGCAGCTTAAGAACAGGGGGCGACTATGGCTACACCTTC. This encodes CASSLRTGGDYGYTF.

CDR3 region: CASSFELTNEKLFF. The CDR3, as DNA: TGTGCCAGCAGCTTCGAGCTAACTAATGAAAAACTGTTTTTT. The chain employs TRBV5-5 and TRBJ1-4; D gene uncertain. Germline assignment: CDR1 SGHKS and CDR2 YYEKEE (reference sequence). This CDR3 is 14 amino acids long. Trimming shortened V by 2 bases and J by 1 base, and 6 bases separated the two germline ends.

The J gene is TRBJ1-4, the V gene TRBV10-3, with 8 bases identical to TRBD1. Germline V gene data show CDR1 as ENHRY and CDR2 as SYGVKD. Germline trimming cut 6 bases from V and 5 bases from J; bases unmatched to any gene: 2. The CDR3 is 13 residues long. CDR3 coding DNA: TGTGCCATCAGAGGACAGGGCAATGAAAAACTGTTTTTT. Translation: CAIRGQGNEKLFF.

V and J are TRBV5-4 and TRBJ2-2; the match to TRBD1 covers 10 bases. J gave up 6 bases and V 4 bases, and 6 bases lay outside the gene matches. CDR3 length: 15 residues. Germline-derived CDR1 and CDR2 are SGHNT and YYREEE (reference sequence). The CDR3 coding sequence is TGTGCCAGCAGCAAAGACAGGGGGCGAGCCGGGGAGCTGTTTTTT. It is translated as CASSKDRGRAGELFF.

The J gene is TRBJ2-3, the V gene TRBV18, with D maybe TRBD1 (5 bases). This CDR3 spans 18 amino acids. Deletions cut 0 bases from V and 3 bases from J, with 19 bases between. Germline values: CDR1 KGHSH, CDR2 LQKENI. CDR3 DNA: TGTGCCAGCTCACCACCCGTCGGCCAGGGCAACATAACAGATACGCAGTATTTT. It yields the protein CASSPPVGQGNITDTQYF.

The chain employs TRBV5-1 and TRBJ2-3; D remains unclear. The CDR3 is made up of 15 amino acids. V was pared by 4 bases and J by 0 bases, with 12 bases between. CDR1 SGHRS and CDR2 YFSETQ come from the germline V gene. The CDR3 loop reads CASSLLAASTDTQYF. CDR3 DNA sequence: TGCGCCAGCAGCCTTTTAGCAGCTAGCACAGATACGCAGTATTTT.

The V gene is TRBV7-9, the J gene TRBJ2-1; perhaps TRBD2 as D (6 bases). In germline, CDR1 is SEHNR, CDR2 FQNEAQ (reference sequence). Trimming removed 0 bases at V and 0 bases at J, with 9 bases between. The CDR3 extends over 16 amino acids. The DNA for the CDR3 is TGTGCCAGCAGCTTAGCTAGCGGTAGCTCCTACAATGAGCAGTTCTTC. It codes for CASSLASGSSYNEQFF.

The rearrangement joins TRBV28 to TRBJ2-7; TRBD1 matches at 7 bases. CDR3 size: 14 residues. Germline V gives CDR1 MDHEN, CDR2 SYDVKM. V dropped 2 bases and J dropped 0; count of bases not matched to a gene: 1. The CDR3 is CASSLGTASYEQYF. The DNA for the CDR3 is TGTGCCAGCAGTTTAGGGACAGCCTCCTACGAGCAGTACTTC.

This chain links TRBV28 with TRBJ2-3; the match to TRBD1 covers 8 bases. Germline CDR1 MDHEN, CDR2 SYDVKM. This CDR3 has 15 amino acids. Trimming removed 5 bases from V and 6 bases from J; junction bases left unmatched: 10. CDR3 region: CASSRTGRILDTQYF. CDR3 nucleotides: TGTGCCAGCAGTCGGACAGGGAGAATTTTGGATACGCAGTATTTT.

CDR3 sequence (DNA): TGTGCCAGCAATCCGGGACACAGTAATGAAAAACTGTTTTTT. It encodes CASNPGHSNEKLFF. The rearrangement uses TRBV2 and TRBJ1-4, with D possibly TRBD1 on 6 matching bases. In germline, CDR1 is SNHLY, CDR2 FYNNEI. With 7 bases removed from V and 4 bases from J, the gap between germline ends came to 13 bases. The CDR3 sequence is 14 residues long. Full variable domain (outside the CDR3, taken from reference TRBV2 and TRBJ1-4): EPEVTQTPSHQVTQMGQEVILRCVPISNHLYFYWYRQILGQKVEFLVSFYNNEISEKSEIFDDQFSVERPDGSNFTLKIRSTKLEDSAMYFCASNPGHSNEKLFFGSGTQLSVL.

This sequence joins TRBV11-2 and TRBJ2-1, with TRBD2 identical over 10 bases. Losses at the gene ends were 2 bases for V and 7 bases for J; bases not matched to a gene: 8. This CDR3 contains 16 residues. The germline V gene has CDR1 SGHAT and CDR2 FQNNGV. DNA of the CDR3: TGTGCCAGCAGCTTAAGCCTAGCGGGAGCAGGTAATGAGCAGTTCTTC. Protein: CASSLSLAGAGNEQFF.

The chain employs TRBV5-5 and TRBJ1-3; D is ambiguous. The CDR3 runs 15 residues. Looked up from germline, CDR1 is SGHKS and CDR2 is YYEKEE (reference sequence). The V gene lost 0 bases and the J gene lost 4 bases, with 11 bases spanning the gap. CDR3 loop: CASSLAPHTGNTIYF. DNA for the CDR3: TGTGCCAGCAGCTTGGCACCTCATACAGGAAACACCATATATTTT.

The chain links TRBV9 to TRBJ2-3, with D unclear. Trimming shortened V by 4 bases and J by 5 bases, and 8 bases separated the two germline ends. Germline assignment: CDR1 SGDLS and CDR2 YYNGEE. The CDR3 consists of 12 residues. The CDR3 sequence: CASSLHGDTQYF. In nucleotides, the CDR3 is TGTGCCAGCAGCTTACATGGAGATACGCAGTATTTT. Supplemented by reference TRBV9 and TRBJ2-3, the full variable domain reads DSGVTQTPKHLITATGQRVTLRCSPRSGDLSVYWYQQSLDQGLQFLIQYYNGEERAKGNILERFSAQQFPDLHSELNLSSLELGDSALYFCASSLHGDTQYFGPGTRLTVL.